The 17 T cell receptor beta chains below were found in one sample sequenced in a study of T cells in localized non-small cell lung cancer (dated by TCRdb to the early 2020s). Library prep was done by the immunoSEQ multiplex PCR assay. TCRdb holds this immuneACCESS table with in-frame rearrangements only. Some clones are missing; in checked studies, unresolved V genes explain under half, and the rest has no known cause. In this sample the table shows about 47,000 clones, approximately 86% of which occur a single time. The top ten clones comprise 2.5% of the sample. The material was PBMCs, obtained before any cancer treatment. Receptor source: a man between 40 and 75 years old with stage II lung adenocarcinoma.

The CDR3 nucleotides are TGTGCCAGCACAGTTGCGGGGGCCTCTTACAATGAGCAGTTCTTC. As protein: CASTVAGASYNEQFF. The rearrangement uses TRBV6-5 and TRBJ2-1; weak D call: TRBD2 (7 bases). Per germline, CDR1 MNHEY and CDR2 SVGAGI. Trimming took 7 bases from V and 4 from J, leaving 17 bases between them. The CDR3 spans 15 residues.

This clone was detected only a few times. The rearrangement uses TRBV5-1 and TRBJ1-1, with D maybe TRBD1 (5 bases). Germline values: CDR1 SGHRS, CDR2 YFSETQ. The CDR3 totals 15 residues. The V end lost 6 bases, the J end lost 6 bases, and 21 bases lay between the germline ends. CDR3 loop: CASTLDIGGTAEAFF. For the CDR3, the DNA is TGCGCCAGCACCCTGGACATAGGCGGGACGGCTGAAGCTTTCTTT.

This chain links TRBV2 with TRBJ2-7; 7 positions match TRBD2. The CDR3 consists of 14 residues. With V trimmed by 6 bases and J by 4 bases, 9 bases remained unmatched. The germline V gene has CDR1 SNHLY and CDR2 FYNNEI. CDR3 in DNA: TGTGCCAGCAGACCACCGGGACTAAAATACGAGCAGTACTTC. This gives the protein CASRPPGLKYEQYF.

The chain has TRBV6-1 and TRBJ2-7; TRBD1 aligns across 8 bases. CDR3 length: 17 amino acids. After removal of 3 bases from V and 3 bases from J, the junction contained 13 bases not matched to a gene. Germline assignment: CDR1 MNHNS and CDR2 SASEGT. The CDR3 protein is CASSEDRAVRTIYEQYV. The CDR3 DNA sequence: TGTGCCAGCAGTGAGGACAGGGCCGTCCGGACCATCTACGAGCAGTACGTC.

The J gene is TRBJ1-2, the V gene TRBV6-6; D perhaps matches TRBD1 (5 bases). CDR1 and CDR2 from the germline V gene are MNHNY and SVGAGI (reference sequence). The CDR3 contains 16 residues. V was shortened by 4 bases and J by 6 bases, with 21 bases between the two germline ends. DNA for the CDR3: TGTGCCAGCAGTTCGGTTTCACCGGGACCCCTCAATGGCTACACCTTC. This sequence encodes CASSSVSPGPLNGYTF.

This CDR3 reads CASRPGIIPYGYTF. CDR3 coding DNA: TGTGCCAGCAGGCCGGGGATCATTCCCTATGGCTACACCTTC. V and J are TRBV5-6 and TRBJ1-2; no firm D call. The CDR3 contains 14 residues. The ends were cut back, 5 bases at V and 4 bases at J, with 15 bases in the middle. Germline lookup yields CDR1 SGHDT and CDR2 YYEEEE.

The CDR3 loop is CASSYAPGPYEQYF. CDR3 in DNA: TGTGCCAGCAGTTATGCCCCGGGGCCCTACGAGCAGTACTTC. V is TRBV6-5 and J is TRBJ2-7; the D call may be TRBD1 or TRBD2 (5 bases each). The CDR3 extends over 14 amino acids. Trimming removed 3 bases at V and 2 bases at J, with 11 bases between. CDR1 is MNHEY, CDR2 SVGAGI, per germline.

This clone was seen just once. The chain employs TRBV9 and TRBJ2-3; the D is unclear. Deletions cut 0 bases from V and 1 base from J, with 9 bases between. Germline V gene sequence: CDR1 SGDLS, CDR2 YYNGEE. The CDR3 covers 15 residues. The CDR3: CASSVEGSRTDTQYF. Here the CDR3 DNA reads TGTGCCAGCAGCGTAGAGGGTAGCCGCACAGATACGCAGTATTTT.

DNA of the CDR3: TGTGCCAGCAGTCAAGGCGGGGCCAAGGCCGGGGAGCTGTTTTTT. This sequence encodes CASSQGGAKAGELFF. The J gene is TRBJ2-2, the V gene TRBV25-1; possible D gene TRBD2, 6 bases. CDR3 length: 15 residues. CDR1 and CDR2 from the germline V gene are MGHDK and SYGVNS. V dropped 5 bases and J dropped 6 bases, with 16 bases sitting between them.

The chain uses TRBV28 and TRBJ2-7; possible D gene TRBD2, 6 bases. Deletions cut 1 base from V and 1 base from J, with 8 bases between. The germline gives CDR1 MDHEN, CDR2 SYDVKM. The CDR3 has 14 amino acids. The CDR3 sequence: CASSLFAGSYEQYF. Here the CDR3 DNA reads TGTGCCAGCAGTTTATTTGCGGGATCCTACGAGCAGTACTTC.

This clone was detected only a few times. The sample holds other DNA sequences that translate to the same CDR3. The chain recombines TRBV9 with TRBJ2-6, with D uncertain. Germline assignment: CDR1 SGDLS and CDR2 YYNGEE. Trimming pared 4 bases from V and 0 bases from J, leaving 11 bases between. The CDR3 loop spans 16 amino acids. As DNA, the CDR3 is TGTGCCAGCAGCTCCGACATCACCTCTGGGGCCAACGTCCTGACTTTC. Residues: CASSSDITSGANVLTF.

This chain joins TRBV10-2 and TRBJ2-1; 12 nucleotides agree with TRBD2. Germline V gene data show CDR1 as WSHSY and CDR2 as SAAADI. Losses at the gene ends were 7 bases for V and 6 bases for J; bases not matched to a gene: 1. This CDR3 has 13 residues. In DNA, the CDR3 is TGCGCCAGCACTAGCGGGGGGGCCAATGAGCAGTTCTTC. It encodes CASTSGGANEQFF.

This clone was seen a handful of times. This rearrangement joins TRBV5-6 to TRBJ2-5, with a possible D match to TRBD1 (6 bases). Germline lookup yields CDR1 SGHDT and CDR2 YYEEEE. The CDR3 length is 14 residues. Trimming stripped 4 bases from V and 2 bases from J, with 12 bases between. The CDR3 DNA sequence: TGTGCCAGCAGCGAAGGACAGACTCAAGAGACCCAGTACTTC. Translation: CASSEGQTQETQYF. The whole variable domain, filled in from reference TRBV5-6 and TRBJ2-5, reads DAGVTQSPTHLIKTRGQQVTLRCSPKSGHDTVSWYQQALGQGPQFIFQYYEEEERQRGNFPDRFSGHQFPNYSSELNVNALLLGDSALYLCASSEGQTQETQYFGPGTRLLVL.

The chain joins TRBV4-2 to TRBJ2-3; D unresolved. In germline, CDR1 is LGHNA, CDR2 YNFKEQ. Deletions cut 0 bases from V and 2 bases from J, with 12 bases between. The CDR3 loop spans 16 amino acids. This CDR3 reads CASSQDAILLTDTQYF. The CDR3 DNA sequence: TGTGCCAGCAGCCAAGATGCGATTCTACTCACAGATACGCAGTATTTT.

The V gene is TRBV19, the J gene TRBJ2-3; D remains unclear. V was cut by 5 bases and J by 0 bases, with 15 bases left in between. Germline lookup yields CDR1 LNHDA and CDR2 SQIVND (reference sequence). There are 16 residues in the CDR3. The CDR3, as DNA: TGTGCCAGTAGTCAGTTGACATCAGCTAGCACAGATACGCAGTATTTT. Translated: CASSQLTSASTDTQYF.

This sequence joins TRBV9 and TRBJ2-7; 8 positions agree with TRBD2. The CDR3 has 20 residues. V lost 4 bases and J lost 5; bases outside the gene matches: 26. From germline, CDR1 is SGDLS and CDR2 YYNGEE. CDR3 sequence: CASSPGGKGSEVLLFDEQYF. The DNA for the CDR3 is TGTGCCAGCAGCCCGGGGGGGAAGGGGTCAGAAGTCTTGCTATTCGACGAGCAGTACTTC. The whole variable domain, filled in from reference TRBV9 and TRBJ2-7, reads DSGVTQTPKHLITATGQRVTLRCSPRSGDLSVYWYQQSLDQGLQFLIQYYNGEERAKGNILERFSAQQFPDLHSELNLSSLELGDSALYFCASSPGGKGSEVLLFDEQYFGPGTRLTVT.

The chain combines TRBV6-1 with TRBJ1-2, with D uncertain. The V and J ends lost 1 base and 12 bases respectively, with 15 bases between them. Germline V CDR1 and CDR2: MNHNS, SASEGT. The CDR3 is 13 residues long. This CDR3 reads CASSEDERAGDTF. Written as DNA, the CDR3 is TGTGCCAGCAGTGAAGACGAGAGGGCGGGTGACACCTTC.